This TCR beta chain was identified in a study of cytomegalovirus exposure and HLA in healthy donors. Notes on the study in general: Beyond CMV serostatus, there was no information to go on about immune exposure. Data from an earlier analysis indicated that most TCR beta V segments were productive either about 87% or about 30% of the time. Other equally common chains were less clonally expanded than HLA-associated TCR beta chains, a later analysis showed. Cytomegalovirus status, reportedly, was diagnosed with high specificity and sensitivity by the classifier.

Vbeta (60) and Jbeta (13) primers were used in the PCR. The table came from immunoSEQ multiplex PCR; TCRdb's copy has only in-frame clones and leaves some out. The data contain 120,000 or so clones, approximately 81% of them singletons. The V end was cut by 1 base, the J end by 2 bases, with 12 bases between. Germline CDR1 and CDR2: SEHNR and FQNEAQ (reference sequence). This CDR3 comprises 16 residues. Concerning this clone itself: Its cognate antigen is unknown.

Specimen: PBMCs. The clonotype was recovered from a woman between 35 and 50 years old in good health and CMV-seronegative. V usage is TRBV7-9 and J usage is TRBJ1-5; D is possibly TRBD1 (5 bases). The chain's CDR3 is CASSLEGVGGNQPQHF. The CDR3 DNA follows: TGTGCCAGCAGCTTAGAAGGTGTAGGGGGCAATCAGCCCCAGCATTTT.